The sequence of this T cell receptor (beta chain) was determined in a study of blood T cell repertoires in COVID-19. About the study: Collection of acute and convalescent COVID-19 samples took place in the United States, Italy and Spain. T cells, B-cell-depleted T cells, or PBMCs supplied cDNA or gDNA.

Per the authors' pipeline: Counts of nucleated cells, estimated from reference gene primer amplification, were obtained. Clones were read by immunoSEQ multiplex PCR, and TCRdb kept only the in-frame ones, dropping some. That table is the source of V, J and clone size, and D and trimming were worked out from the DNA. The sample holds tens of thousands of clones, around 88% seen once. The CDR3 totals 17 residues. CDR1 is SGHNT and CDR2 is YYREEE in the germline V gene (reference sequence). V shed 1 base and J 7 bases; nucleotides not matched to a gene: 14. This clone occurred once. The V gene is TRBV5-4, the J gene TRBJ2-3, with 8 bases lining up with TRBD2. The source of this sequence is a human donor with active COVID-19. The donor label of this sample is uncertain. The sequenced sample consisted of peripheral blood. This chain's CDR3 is CASSLPRRSGSGYTQYF. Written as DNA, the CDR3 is TGTGCCAGCAGCTTGCCCCGTCGCAGCGGGAGTGGGTATACGCAGTATTTT.